Each of the 16 T cell receptor beta chains below was sequenced from the same sample in a study of OX40 agonist ivuxolimab in advanced cancers. Clones were sequenced by immunoSEQ multiplex PCR, and TCRdb holds only the in-frame ones, with some missing. The table records tens of thousands of clones, approximately 82% of them present only once. Specimen: CD4+ or CD8+ T cells sorted from blood, collected in a trial of the OX40 agonist ivuxolimab. The receptors come from an adult with an advanced solid tumor such as melanoma, head and neck, liver or kidney cancer.

The chain has TRBV7-9 and TRBJ1-3; D not resolved. The germline V and J ends were trimmed by 5 bases and 0 bases, with 8 bases remaining between them. This CDR3 region has 14 residues. Germline values: CDR1 SEHNR, CDR2 FQNEAQ (reference sequence). In DNA form, the CDR3 reads TGTGCCAGCAGCCCAACTGCCTCTGGAAACACCATATATTTT. As protein: CASSPTASGNTIYF. Full variable domain (missing parts from reference TRBV7-9 and TRBJ1-3): DTGVSQNPRHKITKRGQNVTFRCDPISEHNRLYWYRQTLGQGPEFLTYFQNEAQLEKSRLLSDRFSAERPKGSFSTLEIQRTEQGDSAMYLCASSPTASGNTIYFGEGSWLTVV.

V and J are TRBV2 and TRBJ1-1; possibly TRBD1 for D (6 bases). CDR1 and CDR2 from the germline V gene are SNHLY and FYNNEI. This CDR3 spans 14 amino acids. Trimming took 5 bases from V and 0 from J, leaving 10 bases between them. The DNA of the CDR3 is TGTGCCAGCAGTAGGGGGGAGTTGAACACTGAAGCTTTCTTT. Translation gives CASSRGELNTEAFF.

This clone was counted a single time. J is TRBJ1-5 and V is TRBV18; no clear D gene. V lost 4 bases and J lost 8, with 18 bases in between. Germline V gene sequence: CDR1 KGHSH, CDR2 LQKENI. The CDR3 consists of 15 residues. The CDR3 protein is CASSQDPLPGEPQHF. CDR3 nucleotide sequence: TGTGCCAGCTCACAGGACCCACTCCCAGGAGAGCCCCAGCATTTT.

The CDR3 loop reads CAISESMVGGANVLTF. CDR3 sequence (DNA): TGTGCCATCAGTGAGTCGATGGTCGGGGGGGCCAACGTCCTGACTTTC. The V call is TRBV10-3, the J call TRBJ2-6, with D uncertain. Germline CDR1 reads ENHRY; CDR2 reads SYGVKD. The V and J ends lost 0 bases and 4 bases respectively, with 10 bases between them. This CDR3 region has 16 residues.

The rearrangement uses TRBV20-1 and TRBJ1-2; D perhaps matches TRBD1 (5 bases). V was pared by 5 bases and J by 7 bases, with 11 bases between. Germline V gene lookup returns CDR1 DFQATT and CDR2 SNEGSKA (reference sequence). CDR3 length: 11 residues. As DNA, the CDR3 is TGCAGTGCTCGGGGGAAGGGTGGCTACACCTTC. It codes for CSARGKGGYTF.

The chain has TRBV6-6 and TRBJ1-1; D is unresolved. Germline V gives CDR1 MNHNY, CDR2 SVGAGI (reference sequence). The CDR3 has 13 amino acids. Trimming left V 4 bases short and J 1 base short, with 7 bases between. The CDR3 region is CASSFGKNTEAFF. In DNA, the CDR3 is TGTGCCAGCAGTTTTGGGAAGAACACTGAAGCTTTCTTT.

V gene TRBV19 combines with J gene TRBJ1-5; D gene unclear. Germline CDR1 reads LNHDA; CDR2 reads SQIVND (reference sequence). The CDR3 contains 13 residues. The ends were cut back, 3 bases at V and 3 bases at J, with 6 bases in the middle. CDR3 bases: TGTGCCAGTAGTATCCGGAACAATCAGCCCCAGCATTTT. Its protein is CASSIRNNQPQHF. Full variable domain (remainder filled in from reference TRBV19 and TRBJ1-5): DGGITQSPKYLFRKEGQNVTLSCEQNLNHDAMYWYRQDPGQGLRLIYYSQIVNDFQKGDIAEGYSVSREKKESFPLTVTSAQKNPTAFYLCASSIRNNQPQHFGDGTRLSIL.

V and J are TRBV7-3 and TRBJ2-2; D gene ambiguous. This CDR3 spans 14 amino acids. Per germline, CDR1 SGHTA and CDR2 FQGTGA. The ends were cut back, 0 bases at V and 5 bases at J, with 7 bases in the middle. In DNA form, the CDR3 reads TGTGCCAGCAGCTTAACACAGCCAACCGGGGAGCTGTTTTTT. Encoded protein: CASSLTQPTGELFF.

This chain uses TRBV5-1 with TRBJ2-7; 8 positions agree with TRBD1. CDR3 size: 14 residues. J gave up 6 bases and V 1 base, and 6 bases lay outside the gene matches. Germline V gene lookup returns CDR1 SGHRS and CDR2 YFSETQ. In DNA, the CDR3 is TGCGCCAGCAGCTTGCTGCAGGGGGCGGGCGAGCAGTACTTC. It specifies CASSLLQGAGEQYF.

As DNA, the CDR3 is TGTGCCAGCCGCCGGGTTTACGAGCAGTACTTC. It encodes CASRRVYEQYF. The V and J genes are TRBV6-6 and TRBJ2-7; D gene unclear. CDR3 length: 11 amino acids. CDR1 MNHNY and CDR2 SVGAGI come from the germline V gene (reference sequence). The V gene lost 8 bases and the J gene lost 4 bases, with 9 bases spanning the gap.

This clone was seen just once. The chain is built from TRBV19 and TRBJ1-2; possible D gene TRBD1, 6 bases. The V end was cut by 4 bases, the J end by 5 bases, with 11 bases between. The CDR3 runs to 13 residues. Germline CDR1 LNHDA, CDR2 SQIVND (reference sequence). The CDR3 sequence is CASSNSGEYGYTF. CDR3 coding DNA: TGTGCCAGTAGTAACTCAGGGGAATATGGCTACACCTTC.

V and J are TRBV7-2 and TRBJ2-2; no clear D gene. Germline CDR1 is SGHTA and CDR2 is FQGNSA. This CDR3 is built from 11 residues. Deletions cut 7 bases from V and 7 bases from J, with 7 bases between. CDR3 region: CASMRVGELFF. The CDR3, as DNA: TGTGCCAGCATGCGTGTCGGGGAGCTGTTTTTT.

The chain links TRBV5-6 to TRBJ1-3; tentative D call: TRBD1 (5 bases). This CDR3 comprises 15 residues. The V gene lost 2 bases and the J gene lost 2 bases, with 11 bases spanning the gap. Germline CDR1 reads SGHDT; CDR2 reads YYEEEE. The CDR3 here is CASSFEGLPGNTIYF. The CDR3 DNA reads TGTGCCAGCAGCTTCGAGGGGCTCCCTGGAAACACCATATATTTT.

This chain connects TRBV27 to TRBJ1-2, with D perhaps TRBD1 (5 bases). The V end was cut by 6 bases, the J end by 4 bases, with 12 bases between. The CDR3 runs 13 residues. Germline V gives CDR1 MNHEY, CDR2 SMNVEV (reference sequence). The CDR3 bases are TGTGCCAGCAGCTGGGACGGGCGCTATGGCTACACCTTC. This codes for CASSWDGRYGYTF.

This rearrangement joins TRBV2 to TRBJ2-1, with D perhaps being TRBD1 or TRBD2 (5 bases each). The germline V gene has CDR1 SNHLY and CDR2 FYNNEI. V was pared by 2 bases and J by 8 bases, with 13 bases between. The CDR3 loop spans 14 amino acids. CDR3 amino acids: CASSEMQGVDEQFF. CDR3 nucleotide sequence: TGTGCCAGCAGTGAAATGCAGGGAGTGGATGAGCAGTTCTTC.

The chain carries TRBV6-6 and TRBJ2-2; D not certain. This CDR3 contains 15 residues. Trimming took off 0 bases at V and 1 base at J, with 6 bases between the two ends. Germline assignment: CDR1 MNHNY and CDR2 SVGAGI (reference sequence). The CDR3 region is CASSYSGQNTGELFF. CDR3 bases: TGTGCCAGCAGTTACTCAGGCCAGAACACCGGGGAGCTGTTTTTT.